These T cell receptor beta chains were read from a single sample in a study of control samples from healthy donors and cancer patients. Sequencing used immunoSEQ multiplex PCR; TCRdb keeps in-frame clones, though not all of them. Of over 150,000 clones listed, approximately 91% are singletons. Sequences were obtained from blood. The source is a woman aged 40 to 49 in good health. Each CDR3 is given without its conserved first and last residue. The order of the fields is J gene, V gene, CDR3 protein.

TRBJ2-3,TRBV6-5,AYGGRGGSTDTQY
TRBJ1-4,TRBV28,ASSSSATTNEKLF
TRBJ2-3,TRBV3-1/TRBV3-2,ASSQGGGFYGTDTQY
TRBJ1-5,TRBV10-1,ASSDSNQPQH
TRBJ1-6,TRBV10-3,AISAGKQHNSPLH
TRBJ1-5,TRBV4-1,ASSSVGGQPQH
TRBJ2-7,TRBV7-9,ASSFIQAGEQY
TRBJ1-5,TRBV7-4,ASSLDFANQPQH
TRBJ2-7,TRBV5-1,ASKSAPGQAYEQY
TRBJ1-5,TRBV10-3,AISGQGTHSNQPQH
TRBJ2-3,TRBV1,TSSRTGSSTDTQY
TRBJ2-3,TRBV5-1,ASSPLAGGTDTQY
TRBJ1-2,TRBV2,ASSEVGEGGYT
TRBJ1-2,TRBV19,ASREGGANYGYT
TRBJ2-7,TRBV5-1,ASSLGPGNYEQY